This entry features one T cell receptor beta chain sequence. The antigen is not known. This specimen belongs to a study of T cell responses to AZD1222 COVID-19 vaccine. This CDR3 is 12 amino acids long. The germline gives CDR1 GTSNPN, CDR2 SVGIG (reference sequence). Trimming removed 4 bases from V and 3 bases from J, with 10 bases in between. The repertoire was sequenced with immunoSEQ multiplex PCR; TCRdb's copy has only in-frame clones and lacks some. The table shows about 120,000 clones, with 92% occurring only once. Broader study findings: No day 14 peak samples; only post-peak repertoires were characterized. Clonal diversity may have been underestimated, and the donors were mostly white British, with more females than males.

The chain carries TRBV30 and TRBJ2-7; D remains ambiguous. Material: peripheral blood, obtained on day 0 of AZD1222 vaccination. This receptor was obtained from an adult in good health. This chain's CDR3 is CAWTVTSYEQYF. In nucleotides, the CDR3 is TGTGCCTGGACGGTGACCAGCTACGAGCAGTACTTC.